The 17 T cell receptor beta chains presented below share a single source sample, sequenced in a study of blood T cell repertoires in COVID-19. Sequencing was performed with immunoSEQ multiplex PCR; in TCRdb, only in-frame clones are kept and a portion is missing. This sample has about 160,000 clones; more than 75% occur once, and the top ten carry over 15%. The sequenced sample consisted of peripheral blood. These receptors were collected from a man aged 55 to 70 with active or convalescent COVID-19.

The count of this clone is one. V gene TRBV6-1 combines with J gene TRBJ2-7; possibly TRBD2 for D (5 bases). V was clipped by 0 bases and J by 9 bases, with 18 bases between them. This CDR3 is 15 amino acids long. Germline loops: CDR1 MNHNS, CDR2 SASEGT. In nucleotides, the CDR3 is TGTGCCAGCAGTGAAGCGTCGGGGTCCTGGGTCGGGCAGTACTTC. It is translated as CASSEASGSWVGQYF.

This chain uses TRBV19 with TRBJ2-3; TRBD1 is a possible D gene (6 bases). Germline V gives CDR1 LNHDA, CDR2 SQIVND (reference sequence). This CDR3 is 14 amino acids long. V was trimmed by 6 bases and J by 0 bases, leaving 10 bases between them. The CDR3, as DNA: TGTGCCAGTAGGGACAGAGACAGCACAGATACGCAGTATTTT. It is translated as CASRDRDSTDTQYF.

J is TRBJ2-2 and V is TRBV7-9; 7 bases are shared with TRBD2. V shed 1 base, J shed 4 bases, and the junction held 3 bases outside the gene matches. CDR1 is SEHNR and CDR2 is FQNEAQ in the germline V gene (reference sequence). The CDR3 extends over 15 amino acids. CDR3 amino acids: CASSLGPGGTGELFF. CDR3 DNA sequence: TGTGCCAGCAGCTTAGGTCCGGGGGGCACCGGGGAGCTGTTTTTT.

The V and J genes are TRBV5-1 and TRBJ2-1; TRBD2 aligns across 14 bases. The CDR3 spans 16 residues. Trimming cost V 4 bases and J 7 bases; bases outside gene matches: 7. In germline, CDR1 is SGHRS, CDR2 YFSETQ. The CDR3 sequence: CASSRGTSGSGNEQFF. DNA of the CDR3: TGCGCCAGCAGCAGAGGGACTAGCGGGAGTGGGAATGAGCAGTTCTTC. Full variable domain (missing parts from reference TRBV5-1 and TRBJ2-1): KAGVTQTPRYLIKTRGQQVTLSCSPISGHRSVSWYQQTPGQGLQFLFEYFSETQRNKGNFPGRFSGRQFSNSRSEMNVSTLELGDSALYLCASSRGTSGSGNEQFFGPGTRLTVL.

The genes are TRBV2 and TRBJ2-5, with D tentatively TRBD1 (6 bases). Between the trimmed V and J ends, which lost 6 bases and 1 base, there was a span of 15 bases. Per germline, CDR1 SNHLY and CDR2 FYNNEI. This CDR3 contains 15 residues. This chain's CDR3 is CASSDGTRRQETQYF. The CDR3 DNA is TGTGCCAGCAGCGACGGGACACGGCGCCAAGAGACCCAGTACTTC.

V and J are TRBV7-2 and TRBJ2-1; TRBD2 matches at 9 bases. Germline CDR1 SGHTA, CDR2 FQGNSA. The trim removed 3 bases at V and 7 bases at J, leaving 7 bases unmatched. The length of the CDR3 is 15 residues. For the CDR3, the DNA is TGTGCCAGCAGCTTTGGCGGGGGGGGCCTGAATGAGCAGTTCTTC. Amino acids: CASSFGGGGLNEQFF.

The chain couples TRBV7-6 to TRBJ1-2, with D possibly being TRBD1 (5 bases). This CDR3 is 14 amino acids long. Germline values: CDR1 SGHVS, CDR2 FNYEAQ. V was trimmed by 1 base and J by 8 bases, leaving 14 bases between them. In DNA, the CDR3 is TGTGCCAGCAGCTTAGAGGCAGGGTGGAAGGGCTACACCTTC. Amino acid sequence: CASSLEAGWKGYTF. The full variable domain, in which reference TRBV7-6 and TRBJ1-2 provide the parts outside the CDR3, is GAGVSQSPRYKVTKRGQDVALRCDPISGHVSLYWYRQALGQGPEFLTYFNYEAQQDKSGLPNDRFSAERPEGSISTLTIQRTEQRDSAMYRCASSLEAGWKGYTFGSGTRLTVV.

This chain uses TRBV27 with TRBJ2-7; maybe TRBD1 (5 bases). Trimming took 7 bases from V and 3 from J, leaving 10 bases between them. The CDR3 is 12 residues long. CDR1 is MNHEY, CDR2 SMNVEV, per germline (reference sequence). The CDR3 DNA follows: TGTGCCAGCATCCCGGACAACTACGAGCAGTACTTC. Translation gives CASIPDNYEQYF.

The genes are TRBV2 and TRBJ1-4; 12 bases agree with TRBD1. This CDR3 comprises 16 residues. From germline, CDR1 is SNHLY and CDR2 FYNNEI. V lost 4 bases, J lost 2 bases, and 2 bases stayed unmatched. This chain's CDR3 is CASSAGTGGTNEKLFF. The CDR3 nucleotides read TGTGCCAGCAGTGCCGGGACAGGGGGCACTAATGAAAAACTGTTTTTT.

The CDR3 is CASSYESLPPYEQYF. CDR3 sequence (DNA): TGTGCCAGCAGCTACGAGAGTCTTCCCCCCTACGAGCAGTACTTC. The chain uses TRBV11-2 and TRBJ2-7, with D hard to call. The CDR3 length is 15 residues. V was trimmed by 4 bases and J by 2 bases, leaving 15 bases between them. The germline V gene has CDR1 SGHAT and CDR2 FQNNGV.

The V and J genes are TRBV28 and TRBJ2-5; D is uncertain. V was cut by 4 bases and J by 5 bases, with 11 bases left in between. The CDR3 is made up of 13 amino acids. Germline lookup yields CDR1 MDHEN and CDR2 SYDVKM. The CDR3 nucleotides read TGTGCCAGCAGTTGGGTTAGCCCGGAGACCCAGTACTTC. Translated, it gives CASSWVSPETQYF.

There are a few counts of this clone. The chain's CDR3 is CASSFGPTGEQYF. The CDR3 bases are TGTGCCAGCAGCTTCGGCCCGACGGGAGAGCAGTACTTC. This chain joins TRBV7-9 and TRBJ2-7, with TRBD2 as a possible D gene (5 bases). Germline V CDR1 and CDR2: SEHNR, FQNEAQ (reference sequence). The V and J ends lost 3 bases and 7 bases respectively, with 13 bases between them. The CDR3 is 13 residues long.

The rearrangement links TRBV5-5 to TRBJ1-5, with D unclear. V dropped 0 bases and J dropped 1 base, with 8 bases sitting between them. CDR3 length: 15 amino acids. From germline, CDR1 is SGHKS and CDR2 YYEKEE (reference sequence). CDR3 residues: CASSLAPGSNQPQHF. The CDR3 DNA sequence: TGTGCCAGCAGCTTGGCCCCAGGAAGCAATCAGCCCCAGCATTTT.

The chain recombines TRBV7-9 with TRBJ2-6; D possibly corresponds to TRBD1 (6 bases). CDR1 and CDR2 from the germline V gene are SEHNR and FQNEAQ (reference sequence). V was trimmed by 2 bases and J by 0 bases, leaving 8 bases between them. The CDR3 covers 16 residues. The chain's CDR3 is CASSLNRVSGANVLTF. The CDR3 coding sequence is TGTGCCAGCAGCTTAAACAGGGTCTCTGGGGCCAACGTCCTGACTTTC.

This clone was observed a few times. The chain combines TRBV7-2 with TRBJ1-2; D perhaps matches TRBD1 (6 bases). Per germline, CDR1 SGHTA and CDR2 FQGNSA. This CDR3 is 14 amino acids long. V was pared by 4 bases and J by 4 bases, with 13 bases between. The CDR3 nucleotides read TGTGCCAGCAGCTCAACAGGGCCCCCCTATGGCTACACCTTC. It specifies CASSSTGPPYGYTF.

The chain uses TRBV7-8 and TRBJ2-7; D call uncertain. Deletions cut 5 bases from V and 0 bases from J, with 8 bases between. The germline V gene encodes CDR1 SGHVS and CDR2 FQNEAQ. The CDR3 has 13 amino acids. CDR3: CASSAPSSYEQYF. The CDR3 DNA reads as TGTGCCAGCAGCGCGCCGTCCTCCTACGAGCAGTACTTC.

The chain recombines TRBV2 with TRBJ1-3; no clear D. This CDR3 contains 15 residues. CDR1 SNHLY and CDR2 FYNNEI come from the germline V gene. V gave up 1 base and J gave up 0 bases, with 7 bases separating them. The CDR3: CASSEVAGSGNTIYF. CDR3 DNA sequence: TGTGCCAGCAGTGAAGTGGCAGGCTCTGGAAACACCATATATTTT.